This TCR beta chain was captured by sequencing in a study of vaccination and CD4 T cells after COVID-19. Study background: Control cultures received a CEFX pool, an HIV-1 Nef pool, or no peptide.

This clonotype was detected only once. Its target is unknown. The treatment is: approximately nine-day PBMC culture with coronavirus spike peptide pools or control peptides (ViraFEST assay). According to the study, CD4+ T cells from the unexposed donor were gathered ahead of the COVID-19 pandemic (2011-2018). ViraFEST enlarged antigen-specific T cell populations with peptide pools and afterwards sequenced TCRs. This CDR3 has 13 amino acids. Trimming removed 9 bases from V and 4 bases from J, with 11 bases in between. Germline V lookup: CDR1 SGHNT, CDR2 YYREEE (reference sequence). The assay that was used to sequence DNA from cultured CD4+ T cells was the Oncomine TCR Beta short-read assay. One entry per CDR3 protein, called by TCRdb with MiXCR from the PCR reads. The sample carries around 6,100 distinct CDR3 sequences, less than 45% recorded once.

This chain joins TRBV5-4 and TRBJ1-6; D is unresolved. The sample taken for sequencing was CD4+ T cells from blood, cultured in vitro. The clonotype was recovered from a human donor in good health. CDR3 amino acids: CATQADYNSPLHF. In DNA form, the CDR3 reads TGTGCCACCCAGGCAGATTATAATTCACCCCTCCACTTT.